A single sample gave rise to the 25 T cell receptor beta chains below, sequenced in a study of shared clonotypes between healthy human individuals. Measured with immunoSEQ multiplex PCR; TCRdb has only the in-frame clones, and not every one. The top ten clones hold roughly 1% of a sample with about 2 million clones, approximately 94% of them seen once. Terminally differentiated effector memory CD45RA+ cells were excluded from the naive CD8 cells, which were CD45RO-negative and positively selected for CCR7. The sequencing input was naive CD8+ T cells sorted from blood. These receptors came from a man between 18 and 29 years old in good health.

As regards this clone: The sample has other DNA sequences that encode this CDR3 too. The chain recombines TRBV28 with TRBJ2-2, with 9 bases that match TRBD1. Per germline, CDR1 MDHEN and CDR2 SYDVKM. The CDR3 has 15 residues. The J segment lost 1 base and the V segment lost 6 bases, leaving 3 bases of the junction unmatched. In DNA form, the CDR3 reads TGTGCCAGCAGACCGGGACAGGGGAACACCGGGGAGCTGTTTTTT. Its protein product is CASRPGQGNTGELFF.

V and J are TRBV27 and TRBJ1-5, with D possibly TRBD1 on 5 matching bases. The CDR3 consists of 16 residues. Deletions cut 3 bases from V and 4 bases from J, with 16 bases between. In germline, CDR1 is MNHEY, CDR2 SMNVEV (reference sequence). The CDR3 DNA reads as TGTGCCAGCAGTTTTGTGGGGGTTTTTGGAAATCAGCCCCAGCATTTT. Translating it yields CASSFVGVFGNQPQHF.

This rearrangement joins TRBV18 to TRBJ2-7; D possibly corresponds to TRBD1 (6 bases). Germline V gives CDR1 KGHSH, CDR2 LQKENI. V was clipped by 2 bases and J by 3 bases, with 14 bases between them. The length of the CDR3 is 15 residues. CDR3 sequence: CASSPKWDTNYEQYF. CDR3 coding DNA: TGTGCCAGCTCACCAAAATGGGACACCAACTACGAGCAGTACTTC.

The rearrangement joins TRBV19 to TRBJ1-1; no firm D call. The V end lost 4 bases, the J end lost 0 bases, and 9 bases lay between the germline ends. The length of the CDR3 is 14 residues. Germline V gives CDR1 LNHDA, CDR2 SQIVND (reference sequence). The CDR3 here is CASSTDGMNTEAFF. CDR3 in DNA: TGTGCCAGTAGTACGGACGGCATGAACACTGAAGCTTTCTTT.

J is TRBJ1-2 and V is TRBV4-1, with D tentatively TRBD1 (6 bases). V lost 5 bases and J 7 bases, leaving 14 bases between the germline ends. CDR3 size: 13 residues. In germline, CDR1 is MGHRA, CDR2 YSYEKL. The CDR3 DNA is TGCGCCAGCAGCTTTCGACAGGATAGTGGCTACACCTTC. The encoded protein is CASSFRQDSGYTF.

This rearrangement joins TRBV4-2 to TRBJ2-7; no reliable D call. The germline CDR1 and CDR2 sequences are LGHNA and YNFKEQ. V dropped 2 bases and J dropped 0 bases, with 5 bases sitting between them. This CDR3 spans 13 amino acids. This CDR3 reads CASSQPSSYEQYF. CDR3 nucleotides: TGTGCCAGCAGCCAACCCAGCTCCTACGAGCAGTACTTC.

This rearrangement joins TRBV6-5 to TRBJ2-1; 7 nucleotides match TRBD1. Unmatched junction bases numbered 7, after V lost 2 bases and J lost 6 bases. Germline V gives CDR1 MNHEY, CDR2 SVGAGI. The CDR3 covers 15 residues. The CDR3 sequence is CASSYRGREGNEQFF. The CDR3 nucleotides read TGTGCCAGCAGTTACAGGGGGCGCGAGGGCAATGAGCAGTTCTTC.

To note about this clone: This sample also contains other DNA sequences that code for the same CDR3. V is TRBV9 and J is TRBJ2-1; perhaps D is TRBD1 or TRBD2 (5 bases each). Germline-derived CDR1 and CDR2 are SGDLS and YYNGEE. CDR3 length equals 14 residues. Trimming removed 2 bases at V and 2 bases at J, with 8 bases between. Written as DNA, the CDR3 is TGTGCCAGCAGCGTTGAGGGGACCTACAATGAGCAGTTCTTC. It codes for CASSVEGTYNEQFF.

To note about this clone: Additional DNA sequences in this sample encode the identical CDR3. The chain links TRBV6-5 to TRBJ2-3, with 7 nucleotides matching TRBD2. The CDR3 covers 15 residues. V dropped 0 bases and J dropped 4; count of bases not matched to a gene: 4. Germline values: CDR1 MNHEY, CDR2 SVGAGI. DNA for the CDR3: TGTGCCAGCAGTTACTCTGGCGGGAGTGCAGATACGCAGTATTTT. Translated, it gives CASSYSGGSADTQYF.

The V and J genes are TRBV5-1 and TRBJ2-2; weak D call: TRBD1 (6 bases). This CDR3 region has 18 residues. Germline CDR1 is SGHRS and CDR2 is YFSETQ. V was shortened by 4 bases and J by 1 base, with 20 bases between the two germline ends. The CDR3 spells CASSPSGAISGNTGELFF. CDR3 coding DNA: TGCGCCAGCAGCCCCTCAGGGGCAATAAGCGGGAACACCGGGGAGCTGTTTTTT.

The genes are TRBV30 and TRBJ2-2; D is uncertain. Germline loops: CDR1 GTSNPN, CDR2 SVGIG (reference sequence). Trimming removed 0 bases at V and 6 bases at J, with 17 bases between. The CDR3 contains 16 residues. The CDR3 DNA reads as TGTGCCTGGAGTGTACTGGGTCTTACTGGCGCCGGGGAGCTGTTTTTT. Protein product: CAWSVLGLTGAGELFF.

The CDR3 DNA follows: TGTGCCAGCAGCGTAGGGGATGACACCATATATTTT. Its protein is CASSVGDDTIYF. The chain links TRBV9 to TRBJ1-3, with D uncertain. The CDR3 is made up of 12 amino acids. V was trimmed by 0 bases and J by 8 bases, leaving 6 bases between them. From germline, CDR1 is SGDLS and CDR2 YYNGEE. Full variable domain (missing parts from reference TRBV9 and TRBJ1-3): DSGVTQTPKHLITATGQRVTLRCSPRSGDLSVYWYQQSLDQGLQFLIQYYNGEERAKGNILERFSAQQFPDLHSELNLSSLELGDSALYFCASSVGDDTIYFGEGSWLTVV.

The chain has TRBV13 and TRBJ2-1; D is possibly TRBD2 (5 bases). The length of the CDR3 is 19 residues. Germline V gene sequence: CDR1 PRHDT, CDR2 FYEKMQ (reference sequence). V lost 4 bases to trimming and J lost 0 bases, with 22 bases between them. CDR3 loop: CASSSYRMRDLGSYNEQFF. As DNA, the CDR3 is TGTGCCAGCAGCTCCTACCGAATGAGGGATTTAGGCTCCTACAATGAGCAGTTCTTC.

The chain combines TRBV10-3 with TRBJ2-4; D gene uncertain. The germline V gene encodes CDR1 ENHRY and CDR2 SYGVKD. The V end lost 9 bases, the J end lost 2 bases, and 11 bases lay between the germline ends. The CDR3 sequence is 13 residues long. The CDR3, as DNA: TGTGCCATTGCCGACACAACCAAAAACATTCAGTACTTC. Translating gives CAIADTTKNIQYF.

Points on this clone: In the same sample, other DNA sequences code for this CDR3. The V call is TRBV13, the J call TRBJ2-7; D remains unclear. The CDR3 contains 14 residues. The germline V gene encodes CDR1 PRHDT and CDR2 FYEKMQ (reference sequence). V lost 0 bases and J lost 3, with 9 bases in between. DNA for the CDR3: TGTGCCAGCAGCTTAGGCCGAGTCAGCTACGAGCAGTACTTC. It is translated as CASSLGRVSYEQYF.

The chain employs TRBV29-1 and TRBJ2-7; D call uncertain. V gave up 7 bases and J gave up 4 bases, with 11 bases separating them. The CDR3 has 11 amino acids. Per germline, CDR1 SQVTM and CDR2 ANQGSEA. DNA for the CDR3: TGCAGCGCATCGGACGGATACGAGCAGTACTTC. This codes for CSASDGYEQYF.

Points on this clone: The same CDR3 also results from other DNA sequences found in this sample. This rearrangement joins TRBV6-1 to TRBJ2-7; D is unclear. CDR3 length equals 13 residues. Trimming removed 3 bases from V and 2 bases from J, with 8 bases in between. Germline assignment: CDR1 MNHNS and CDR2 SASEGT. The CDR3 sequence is CASSDHSAYEQYF. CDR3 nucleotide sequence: TGTGCCAGCAGTGATCACAGCGCCTACGAGCAGTACTTC.

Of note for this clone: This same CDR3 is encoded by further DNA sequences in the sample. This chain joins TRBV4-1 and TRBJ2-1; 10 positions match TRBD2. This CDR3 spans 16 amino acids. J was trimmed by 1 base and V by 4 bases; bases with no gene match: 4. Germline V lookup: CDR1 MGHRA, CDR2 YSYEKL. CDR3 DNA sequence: TGCGCCAGCAGCCCCCGGACTAGCGGATCCTACAATGAGCAGTTCTTC. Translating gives CASSPRTSGSYNEQFF.

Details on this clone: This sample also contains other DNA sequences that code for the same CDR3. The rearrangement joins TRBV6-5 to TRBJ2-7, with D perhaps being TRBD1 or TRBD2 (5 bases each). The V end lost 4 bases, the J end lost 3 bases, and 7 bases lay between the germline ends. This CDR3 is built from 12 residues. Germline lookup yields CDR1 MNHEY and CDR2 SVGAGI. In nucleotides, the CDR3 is TGTGCCAGCAGTTCTGGGGGCTACGAGCAGTACTTC. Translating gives CASSSGGYEQYF.

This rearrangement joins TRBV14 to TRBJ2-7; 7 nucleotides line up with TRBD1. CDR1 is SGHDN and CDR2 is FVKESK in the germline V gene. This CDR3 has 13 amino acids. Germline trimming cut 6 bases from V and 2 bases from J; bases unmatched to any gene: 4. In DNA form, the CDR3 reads TGTGCCAGCAGTAACGGACAGGCCTACGAGCAGTACTTC. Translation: CASSNGQAYEQYF.

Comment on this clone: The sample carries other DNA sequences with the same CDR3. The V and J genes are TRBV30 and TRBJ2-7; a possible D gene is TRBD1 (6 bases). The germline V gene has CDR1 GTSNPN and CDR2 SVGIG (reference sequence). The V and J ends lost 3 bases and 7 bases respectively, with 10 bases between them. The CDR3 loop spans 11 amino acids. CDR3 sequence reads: CAWSPGTEQYF. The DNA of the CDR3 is TGTGCCTGGAGCCCCGGGACAGAGCAGTACTTC.

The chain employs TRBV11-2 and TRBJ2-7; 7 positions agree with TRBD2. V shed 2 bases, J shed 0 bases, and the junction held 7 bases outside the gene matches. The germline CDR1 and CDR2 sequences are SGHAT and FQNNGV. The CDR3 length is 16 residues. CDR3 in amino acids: CASSLYGGGYSYEQYF. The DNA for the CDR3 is TGTGCCAGCAGCTTATATGGCGGGGGTTACTCCTACGAGCAGTACTTC.

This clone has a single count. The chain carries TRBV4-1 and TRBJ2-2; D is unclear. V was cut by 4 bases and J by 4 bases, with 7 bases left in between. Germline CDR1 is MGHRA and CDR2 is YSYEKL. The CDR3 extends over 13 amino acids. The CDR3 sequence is CASSLMGTGELFF. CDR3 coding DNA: TGCGCCAGCAGCCTAATGGGCACCGGGGAGCTGTTTTTT.

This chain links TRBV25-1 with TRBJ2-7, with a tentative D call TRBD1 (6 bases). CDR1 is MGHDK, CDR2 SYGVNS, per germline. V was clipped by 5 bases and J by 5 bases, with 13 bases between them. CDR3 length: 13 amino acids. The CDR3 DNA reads TGTGCCAGCAGTACCGGACAGTTGGACGAGCAGTACTTC. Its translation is CASSTGQLDEQYF.

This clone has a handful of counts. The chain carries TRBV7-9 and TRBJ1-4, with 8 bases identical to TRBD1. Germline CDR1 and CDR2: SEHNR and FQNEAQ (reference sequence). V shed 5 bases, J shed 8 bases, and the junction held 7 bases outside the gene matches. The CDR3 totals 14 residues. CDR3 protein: CASSRDRLDEKLFF. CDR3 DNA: TGTGCCAGCAGCCGGGACAGGTTGGACGAAAAACTGTTTTTT.